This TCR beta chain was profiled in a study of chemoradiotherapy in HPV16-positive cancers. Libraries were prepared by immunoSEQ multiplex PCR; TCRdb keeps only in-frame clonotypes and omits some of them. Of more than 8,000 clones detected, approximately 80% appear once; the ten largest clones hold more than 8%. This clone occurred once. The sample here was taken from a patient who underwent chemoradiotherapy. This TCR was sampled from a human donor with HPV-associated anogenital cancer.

The CDR3 DNA is TGTGCCAGTAGTCCCCCCTCCAACTATGGCTACACCTTC. Its translation: CASSPPSNYGYTF. V and J are TRBV19 and TRBJ1-2, with no clear D. Germline-derived CDR1 and CDR2 are LNHDA and SQIVND (reference sequence). Trimming removed 5 bases from V and 2 bases from J, with 9 bases in between. The CDR3 extends over 13 amino acids. The whole variable domain, filled in from reference TRBV19 and TRBJ1-2, reads DGGITQSPKYLFRKEGQNVTLSCEQNLNHDAMYWYRQDPGQGLRLIYYSQIVNDFQKGDIAEGYSVSREKKESFPLTVTSAQKNPTAFYLCASSPPSNYGYTFGSGTRLTVV.